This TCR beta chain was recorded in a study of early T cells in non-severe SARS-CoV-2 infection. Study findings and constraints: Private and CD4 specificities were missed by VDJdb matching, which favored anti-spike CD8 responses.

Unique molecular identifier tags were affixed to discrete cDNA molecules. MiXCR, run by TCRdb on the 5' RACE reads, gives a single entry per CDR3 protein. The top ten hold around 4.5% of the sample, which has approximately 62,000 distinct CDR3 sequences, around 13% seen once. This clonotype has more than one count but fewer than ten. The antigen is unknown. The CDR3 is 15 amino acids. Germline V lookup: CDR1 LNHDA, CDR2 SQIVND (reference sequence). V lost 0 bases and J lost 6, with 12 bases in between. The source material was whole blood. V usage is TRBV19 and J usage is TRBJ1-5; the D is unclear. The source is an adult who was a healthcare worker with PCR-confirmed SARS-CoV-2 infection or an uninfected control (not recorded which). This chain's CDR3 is CASSIDAQRVQPQHF. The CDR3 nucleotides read TGTGCCAGTAGTATAGATGCGCAGCGAGTTCAGCCCCAGCATTTT. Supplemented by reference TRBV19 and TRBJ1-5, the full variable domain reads DGGITQSPKYLFRKEGQNVTLSCEQNLNHDAMYWYRQDPGQGLRLIYYSQIVNDFQKGDIAEGYSVSREKKESFPLTVTSAQKNPTAFYLCASSIDAQRVQPQHFGDGTRLSIL.